This TCR beta chain was captured by sequencing in a study of immune cell composition in non-small cell lung cancer. As for the study in general: Lung adenocarcinoma or squamous carcinoma made up most tumours.

Germline loops: CDR1 SGHNT, CDR2 YYREEE (reference sequence). V was clipped by 2 bases and J by 2 bases, with 14 bases between them. This CDR3 region has 15 residues. Profiling relied on immunoSEQ multiplex PCR, and the TCRdb table lists in-frame clones only, not all of them. The data show 1,500 to 2,000 clones, approximately 80% seen once. Normal lung was taken at the farthest possible site, at least 3 cm from tumour. The J gene is TRBJ2-7, the V gene TRBV5-4, with D possibly TRBD2 on 6 matching bases. The sequence came from a human donor with non-small cell lung cancer. The material sequenced was non-adjacent lung tissue. The CDR3 DNA reads as TGTGCCAGCAGCTTCACCGGGACTGTAACCTACGAGCAGTACTTC. Its translation is CASSFTGTVTYEQYF.